Listed below are T cell receptor beta chains from one sample, sequenced in a study of STAT5B mutations in CD4+ large granular lymphocyte leukemia. Here immunoSEQ multiplex PCR was the method, and the copy in TCRdb shows in-frame clones only, minus some. The data contain roughly 40,000 clones, roughly 81% of them singletons. Sequences were obtained from CD4+ T cells from blood buffy coats. Receptors were obtained from a human donor in good health. Both conserved end residues are part of each CDR3. The D gene is left open where the match is weak. Some rows mark clone size as missing; the rest say once, few, many or name a class of expanded clone.

few,TRBJ1-5,NA,TRBV18,TGTGCCAGCTCACAGGGTAGAAGCAATCAGCCCCAGCATTTT,CASSQGRSNQPQHF
NA,TRBJ2-2,NA,TRBV9,TGTGCCAGCAAAAACGGCAACACCGGGGAGCTGTTTTTT,CASKNGNTGELFF
NA,TRBJ2-1,TRBD2,TRBV13,TGTGCCAGCAGCGTTTTAGCGGGGGCCTACTCGGGCAATGAGCAGTTCTTC,CASSVLAGAYSGNEQFF
NA,TRBJ2-1,TRBD1,TRBV6-6,TGTGCCAGCAGGAGCGGGACAGGGGGGGGCAATGAGCAGTTCTTC,CASRSGTGGGNEQFF
NA,TRBJ1-1,NA,TRBV7-2,TGTGCCAGCAGCAATGGGAGGGAACGGGAAGCTTTCTTT,CASSNGREREAFF
NA,TRBJ1-1,TRBD1,TRBV11-1,TGTGCCAGCAGCCCAGGGACAGGGCGTATTATGAACACTGAAGCTTTCTTT,CASSPGTGRIMNTEAFF
NA,TRBJ2-7,TRBD1,TRBV19,TGTGCCAGTAGTATAGAGGGACAGGGTTTCGACGAGCAGTACTTC,CASSIEGQGFDEQYF
NA,TRBJ1-1,NA,TRBV10-3,TGTGCCATCAGTTACCTATCAGGGGCTGAAGCTTTCTTT,CAISYLSGAEAFF
NA,TRBJ2-3,NA,TRBV6-1,TGTGCCAGCAGTGTTAGGAGGAGAGGTACAGATACGCAGTATTTT,CASSVRRRGTDTQYF
NA,TRBJ2-3,TRBD1,TRBV6-5,TGTGCCAGCAGTTACACGGGACAGGCCGGGGATACGCAGTATTTT,CASSYTGQAGDTQYF
NA,TRBJ2-3,NA,TRBV6-6,TGTGCCAGCAGTTACTCGCAGGGGTTCGCAGATACGCAGTATTTT,CASSYSQGFADTQYF
NA,TRBJ1-2,NA,TRBV19,TGTGCCAGTAGTGACCCGCCTAACTATGGCTACACCTTC,CASSDPPNYGYTF
NA,TRBJ1-2,TRBD1,TRBV5-5,TGTGCCAGCAGCTTTTCGGACAGGTTGGGCAACTATGGCTACACCTTC,CASSFSDRLGNYGYTF
NA,TRBJ1-1,NA,TRBV6-6,TGTGCCAGCAACCTAAGGGGGAACGCGAACACTGAAGCTTTCTTT,CASNLRGNANTEAFF
NA,TRBJ1-2,TRBD1,TRBV11-2,TGTGCCAGCAGCTCTCAGGGGGCGCAGGCCAATGGCTACACCTTC,CASSSQGAQANGYTF
NA,TRBJ1-2,TRBD1,TRBV19,TGTGCCAGTAGTTCGACAGGGGGCGCTTATGGCTACACCTTC,CASSSTGGAYGYTF
few,TRBJ1-1,NA,TRBV7-7,TGTGCTAGCAGCTTAGGACTAGGACAGAGAGCTTTCTTT,CASSLGLGQRAFF
NA,TRBJ2-3,NA,TRBV10-1,TGCGCCAGCAGTGAAGCTAGGGACAAACCCCACACAGATACGCAGTATTTT,CASSEARDKPHTDTQYF
NA,TRBJ2-7,TRBD1,TRBV5-1,TGCGCCAGCAGCCAGGGACAGGGCCTTACCTACGAGCAGTACTTC,CASSQGQGLTYEQYF
NA,TRBJ1-4,NA,TRBV5-4,TGTGCCAGCAGCTTGGACAGGCGTGATGAAAAACTGTTTTTT,CASSLDRRDEKLFF
few,TRBJ1-5,TRBD1,TRBV28,TGTGCCAGCAGCCCTCCAGACAGGGGCCGCAATCAGCCCCAGCATTTT,CASSPPDRGRNQPQHF
NA,TRBJ1-2,NA,TRBV6-1,TGTGCCAGCAGTGCAATCGCCGGCTACACCTTC,CASSAIAGYTF
NA,TRBJ2-5,NA,TRBV20-1,TGCAGTGCAGCAGAACAGACCCAGTACTTC,CSAAEQTQYF
NA,TRBJ2-2,NA,TRBV9,TGTGCCAGCGGCGAGAACACCGGGGAGCTGTTTTTT,CASGENTGELFF
once,TRBJ2-7,NA,TRBV28,TGTGCCAGCAGTTTAGTGCAGGCGCAATCCTACGAGCAGTACTTC,CASSLVQAQSYEQYF
NA,TRBJ1-3,NA,TRBV7-2,TGTGCCAGCAGCCCCGCGCGGGTTTTAGCTGGAAACACCATATATTTT,CASSPARVLAGNTIYF
NA,TRBJ2-7,NA,TRBV27,TGTGCCAGCAGTTTGAGGGGCGAGCAGTACTTC,CASSLRGEQYF
NA,TRBJ2-7,NA,TRBV19,TGTGCCAGTAGTATAGGTGGACAGCAGAGGTCCTACGAGCAGTACTTC,CASSIGGQQRSYEQYF
once,TRBJ2-3,NA,TRBV4-3,TGCGCCAGCAGCCAAGATCAACGAGATACGCAGTATTTT,CASSQDQRDTQYF
NA,TRBJ2-5,NA,TRBV27,TGTGCCAGCAGTTTAAGCCGGGGGAGGGAGACCCAGTACTTC,CASSLSRGRETQYF
NA,TRBJ2-1,TRBD2,TRBV7-3,TGTGCCAGCAGCCTCGCTAGCGGGGGGTCCAATGAGCAGTTCTTC,CASSLASGGSNEQFF
NA,TRBJ2-5,NA,TRBV6-6,TGTGCCAGCACCCGGGGAGGGGGACAGCAAGAGACCCAGTACTTC,CASTRGGGQQETQYF
NA,TRBJ2-3,TRBD2,TRBV5-1,TGCGCCAGCAGCTTGGAAGGTAGCGGGCCGGGTACAGATACGCAGTATTTT,CASSLEGSGPGTDTQYF
NA,TRBJ2-7,TRBD2,TRBV27,TGTGCCAGCAGTCCTAGCGGGGGGGACTACGAGCAGTACTTC,CASSPSGGDYEQYF
few,TRBJ1-5,TRBD1,TRBV10-3,TGTGCCATCAGTGAGTCGAGGAGGGGGCGGGATCAGCCCCAGCATTTT,CAISESRRGRDQPQHF
NA,TRBJ2-1,NA,TRBV9,TGTGCCAGCAGCGTAACTCCTGATGGATACAATGAGCAGTTCTTC,CASSVTPDGYNEQFF
NA,TRBJ1-2,TRBD1,TRBV19,TGTGCCAGTAGTACAAGACAGGGTGAGCGTAGCTATGGCTACACCTTC,CASSTRQGERSYGYTF
NA,TRBJ2-5,NA,TRBV28,TGTGCCAGCAGTTTGAGAGAGACCCAGTACTTC,CASSLRETQYF
once,TRBJ2-2,TRBD2,TRBV14,TGTGCCAGCAGCCAAGCCCTAGCGGGGACCGGGGAGCTGTTTTTT,CASSQALAGTGELFF
NA,TRBJ2-1,TRBD2,TRBV7-3,TGTGCCAGCAGCTTCCGGGGGGAGGGCGAGCAGTTCTTC,CASSFRGEGEQFF
NA,TRBJ1-1,NA,TRBV27,TGTGCCAGCAGTCTCAGGGGGAACACTGAAGCTTTCTTT,CASSLRGNTEAFF
NA,TRBJ2-1,NA,TRBV9,TGTGCCAGCAGCCCACGCTCCACAGAGAACAATGAGCAGTTCTTC,CASSPRSTENNEQFF
NA,TRBJ1-2,TRBD1,TRBV6-1,TGTGCCAGCAGTGAACTTGGACAGGGGCCTCGCTATGGCTACACCTTC,CASSELGQGPRYGYTF
few,TRBJ1-5,TRBD1,TRBV30,TGTGCCTGGAGTGATCCACAGGGGATCGGGGGCAATCAGCCCCAGCATTTT,CAWSDPQGIGGNQPQHF
NA,TRBJ2-7,TRBD1,TRBV28,TGTGCCAGCAGTTCTGCCGGGACAGGCTCCTACGAGCAGTACTTC,CASSSAGTGSYEQYF
once,TRBJ1-2,TRBD1,TRBV29-1,TGCAGCGTCCGGGGGACAGGGTACTATGGCTACACCTTC,CSVRGTGYYGYTF
NA,TRBJ2-1,TRBD2,TRBV5-1,TGCGCCAGCAGCTTGGCCATGGGAGCGGGGGACTCCTACAATGAGCAGTTCTTC,CASSLAMGAGDSYNEQFF
NA,TRBJ2-5,NA,TRBV5-5,TGTGCCAGCAGCCTCTCACCGACTACTATCCAAGAGACCCAGTACTTC,CASSLSPTTIQETQYF
NA,TRBJ1-5,TRBD1,TRBV6-5,TGTGCCAGCAGTCCCCAGGGGGTGAGCAATCAGCCCCAGCATTTT,CASSPQGVSNQPQHF
NA,TRBJ2-7,NA,TRBV27,TGTGCCAGCAGTTTAAGAGAACAGTCCTACGAGCAGTACTTC,CASSLREQSYEQYF
NA,TRBJ2-3,NA,TRBV10-3,TGTGCCATCAGTGAAGGACGGCCCGAGACGCAGTATTTT,CAISEGRPETQYF
NA,TRBJ2-5,TRBD2,TRBV9,TGTGCCAGCAGCGTCGAATCGGGACTAGCGGGGGAGACCCAGTACTTC,CASSVESGLAGETQYF
NA,TRBJ1-1,TRBD1,TRBV6-6,TGTGCCAGCAGTCCCCGAGACAGGGGGCTTGAAGCTTTCTTT,CASSPRDRGLEAFF
NA,TRBJ2-3,NA,TRBV28,TGTGCCAGCAGTTTTATCCCCTGGATGGTAGCGACAGATACGCAGTATTTT,CASSFIPWMVATDTQYF
NA,TRBJ1-1,NA,TRBV5-1,TGCGCCAGCTGCCTGAGGGGAGGGGCAGAGGGCACTGAAGCTTTCTTT,CASCLRGGAEGTEAFF
once,TRBJ1-2,NA,TRBV28,TGTGCCAGCCGTGAGGGCAACTATGGCTACACCTTC,CASREGNYGYTF
NA,TRBJ2-1,NA,TRBV19,TGTGCCAGTAGTCCCCAACCTAGCAATGAGCAGTTCTTC,CASSPQPSNEQFF